The 26 T cell receptor beta chains in this list originate from one sample, sequenced in a study of cytomegalovirus exposure and HLA in healthy donors. The PCR ran on 60 Vbeta and 13 Jbeta primers. Method: immunoSEQ multiplex PCR; TCRdb's copy keeps in-frame clones and lacks some. Of roughly 110,000 clones listed, around 78% are singletons. Input material: PBMCs. Receptors originate from a man aged 25 to 40 in good health and CMV-seronegative.

This clone came up a few times. This chain links TRBV10-3 with TRBJ2-1; 9 bases match TRBD1. The V gene's germline CDR1 is ENHRY and CDR2 SYGVKD. CDR3 size: 17 residues. The V segment lost 6 bases and the J segment 8 bases; nucleotides outside the gene matches: 17. The CDR3: CAIRALFTGGLKDEQFF. CDR3 DNA: TGTGCCATCAGGGCTCTTTTCACAGGGGGCCTGAAGGATGAGCAGTTCTTC.

The chain is built from TRBV7-8 and TRBJ2-3; no firm D call. V lost 0 bases, J lost 2 bases, and 6 bases lay in between. CDR3 length: 14 residues. Germline CDR1 is SGHVS and CDR2 is FQNEAQ. The CDR3 sequence is CASSLARATDTQYF. CDR3 DNA: TGTGCCAGCAGCTTAGCAAGAGCCACAGATACGCAGTATTTT. The whole variable domain, filled in from reference TRBV7-8 and TRBJ2-3, reads GAGVSQSPRYKVAKRGQDVALRCDPISGHVSLFWYQQALGQGPEFLTYFQNEAQLDKSGLPSDRFFAERPEGSVSTLKIQRTQQEDSAVYLCASSLARATDTQYFGPGTRLTVL.

The rearrangement links TRBV5-6 to TRBJ2-7, with 7 bases fitting TRBD1. Germline loops: CDR1 SGHDT, CDR2 YYEEEE. V shed 4 bases and J 4 bases; nucleotides not matched to a gene: 8. The length of the CDR3 is 14 residues. The CDR3 DNA is TGTGCCAGCAGCAGATCGGGACAGCTATACGAGCAGTACTTC. Its protein is CASSRSGQLYEQYF.

The rearrangement uses TRBV9 and TRBJ2-3; D remains unclear. This CDR3 has 16 residues. Trimming left V 0 bases short and J 0 bases short, with 11 bases between. Germline V gene sequence: CDR1 SGDLS, CDR2 YYNGEE. Written as DNA, the CDR3 is TGTGCCAGCAGCGTAGGTCCGAGCGCTAGCACAGATACGCAGTATTTT. Its protein product is CASSVGPSASTDTQYF.

The chain employs TRBV5-1 and TRBJ2-5; 8 bases are shared with TRBD2. CDR1 is SGHRS, CDR2 YFSETQ, per germline. V shed 4 bases, J shed 2 bases, and the junction held 7 bases outside the gene matches. The length of the CDR3 is 15 residues. The CDR3 protein is CASSTDTGGQETQYF. The CDR3 bases are TGCGCCAGCAGCACCGATACGGGGGGGCAAGAGACCCAGTACTTC.

J is TRBJ1-1 and V is TRBV4-1; tentatively, D is TRBD1 (5 bases). The V and J ends lost 3 bases and 0 bases respectively, with 17 bases between them. The CDR3 sequence is 17 residues long. CDR1 MGHRA and CDR2 YSYEKL come from the germline V gene. The CDR3, as DNA: TGCGCCAGCAGCCACAACAGGCCTGTCCGAATGAACACTGAAGCTTTCTTT. This encodes CASSHNRPVRMNTEAFF.

The V and J genes are TRBV7-7 and TRBJ2-2; 8 bases align to TRBD1. The J segment lost 6 bases and the V segment lost 5 bases, leaving 2 bases of the junction unmatched. CDR1 and CDR2 from the germline V gene are SSHAT and FNYEAQ (reference sequence). The CDR3 extends over 13 amino acids. CDR3: CASSEQGAGELFF. The CDR3 DNA reads TGTGCCAGCAGCGAACAGGGGGCCGGGGAGCTGTTTTTT.

This clone was recorded a few times. The CDR3 coding sequence is TGTGCCAGCAGTCCCGACAGGGGCTACGAGCAGTACTTC. Its protein product is CASSPDRGYEQYF. This chain links TRBV25-1 with TRBJ2-7; 8 nucleotides match TRBD1. The germline CDR1 and CDR2 sequences are MGHDK and SYGVNS. This CDR3 region has 13 residues. V lost 5 bases to trimming and J lost 3 bases; unmatched junction nucleotides: 3.

The J gene is TRBJ2-1, the V gene TRBV5-1, with TRBD2 matching 11 bases. The CDR3 is 15 amino acids. Germline V gene sequence: CDR1 SGHRS, CDR2 YFSETQ. Trimming cost V 0 bases and J 8 bases; bases outside gene matches: 4. This CDR3 is CASSLVLAGDDEQFF. The CDR3 coding sequence is TGCGCCAGCAGCTTGGTACTAGCGGGAGACGATGAGCAGTTCTTC.

This chain connects TRBV2 to TRBJ1-6; D is ambiguous. The germline gives CDR1 SNHLY, CDR2 FYNNEI. The CDR3 totals 13 residues. Trimming removed 8 bases at V and 0 bases at J, with 5 bases between. This chain's CDR3 is CASASSYNSPLHF. As DNA, the CDR3 is TGTGCCAGCGCGAGCTCCTATAATTCACCCCTCCACTTT. Filled out from reference TRBV2 and TRBJ1-6, the complete variable domain reads EPEVTQTPSHQVTQMGQEVILRCVPISNHLYFYWYRQILGQKVEFLVSFYNNEISEKSEIFDDQFSVERPDGSNFTLKIRSTKLEDSAMYFCASASSYNSPLHFGNGTRLTVT.

The chain joins TRBV7-2 to TRBJ2-7; 7 nucleotides agree with TRBD2. From germline, CDR1 is SGHTA and CDR2 FQGNSA. The CDR3 is 14 amino acids. Trimming removed 4 bases from V and 3 bases from J; junction bases left unmatched: 6. CDR3 in amino acids: CASSSASGYYEQYF. In nucleotides, the CDR3 is TGTGCCAGCAGCTCCGCTAGCGGATACTACGAGCAGTACTTC.

This clone occurred a few times. The chain carries TRBV25-1 and TRBJ2-7, with TRBD1 matching over 10 bases. Germline V gene sequence: CDR1 MGHDK, CDR2 SYGVNS. V was pared by 6 bases and J by 1 base, with 3 bases of the junction left unmatched. The CDR3 has 14 amino acids. In nucleotides, the CDR3 is TGTGCCAGCAGAGGGACAGGGGCATCCTACGAGCAGTACTTC. This encodes CASRGTGASYEQYF.

The chain couples TRBV9 to TRBJ1-6, with TRBD1 identical over 8 bases. The trim removed 0 bases at V and 10 bases at J, leaving 6 bases unmatched. This CDR3 is built from 15 residues. The V gene's germline CDR1 is SGDLS and CDR2 YYNGEE. The CDR3 DNA sequence: TGTGCCAGCAGCGTAGATCAGGGGGCCGGATCACCCCTCCACTTT. Its translation is CASSVDQGAGSPLHF.

This sequence joins TRBV27 and TRBJ2-5, with TRBD1 as a possible D gene (6 bases). The CDR3 runs to 15 residues. V was trimmed by 4 bases and J by 5 bases, leaving 17 bases between them. CDR1 and CDR2 from the germline V gene are MNHEY and SMNVEV (reference sequence). Here the CDR3 DNA reads TGTGCCAGCAGTTCCGACATACAGGGCTCTGAGACCCAGTACTTC. This gives the protein CASSSDIQGSETQYF.

The gene calls are TRBV15 and TRBJ2-5, with 12 nucleotides matching TRBD1. CDR3 length equals 15 residues. J lost 5 bases, V lost 10 bases, and 11 bases had no gene match. The germline gives CDR1 LNHNV, CDR2 YYDKDF (reference sequence). The CDR3 spells CAIQTGTGGPETQYF. DNA of the CDR3: TGTGCCATCCAAACCGGGACAGGGGGCCCGGAGACCCAGTACTTC. Filled out from reference TRBV15 and TRBJ2-5, the complete variable domain reads DAMVIQNPRYQVTQFGKPVTLSCSQTLNHNVMYWYQQKSSQAPKLLFHYYDKDFNNEADTPDNFQSRRPNTSFCFLDIRSPGLGDTAMYLCAIQTGTGGPETQYFGPGTRLLVL.

V is TRBV12-5 and J is TRBJ2-1, with 10 bases fitting TRBD1. Per germline, CDR1 LGHNT and CDR2 FRNRAP. Germline trimming cut 1 base from V and 5 bases from J; bases unmatched to any gene: 2. This CDR3 has 15 amino acids. DNA for the CDR3: TGTGCTAGTGGTTTGGGACAGGGGGCCCACAATGAGCAGTTCTTC. It translates to CASGLGQGAHNEQFF.

V usage is TRBV21-1 and J usage is TRBJ2-2; the D segment call TRBD2 is taken from the table without a DNA check. TRBV21-1 is noted as a pseudogene. This CDR3 comprises 15 residues. This CDR3 reads CATAMRAERTGELFF. The DNA for the CDR3 is TGTGCCACCGCAATGAGGGCCGAGAGGACCGGGGAGCTGTTTTTT.

This clone was counted between two and nine times. Its ends do not fully match the called genes, so a read error is possible. The V gene is TRBV7-9, the J gene TRBJ2-1, with 11 positions matching TRBD2. CDR3 size: 17 residues. Germline V gene lookup returns CDR1 SEHNR and CDR2 FQNEAQ (reference sequence). CDR3 protein: CSSSPNSGRALYNEQFF. CDR3 nucleotide sequence: TGTTCCAGCAGCCCCAATAGCGGGAGGGCCCTCTACAATGAGCAGTTCTTC.

CDR3 sequence (DNA): TGTGCCAGTACCCGGGACAGGGGCGCTGGCATGGAAAAACTGTTTTTT. This codes for CASTRDRGAGMEKLFF. This chain connects TRBV19 to TRBJ1-4, with 10 nucleotides matching TRBD1. V was clipped by 7 bases and J by 8 bases; unmatched bases: 13. The CDR3 contains 16 residues. The germline V gene has CDR1 LNHDA and CDR2 SQIVND (reference sequence).

The chain uses TRBV4-1 and TRBJ1-2, with TRBD1 matching over 9 bases. This CDR3 contains 15 residues. V gave up 2 bases and J gave up 4 bases; unmatched junction bases: 5. From germline, CDR1 is MGHRA and CDR2 YSYEKL. CDR3 protein: CASSQPGQGIYGYTF. The CDR3 DNA follows: TGCGCCAGCAGCCAACCCGGACAGGGGATCTATGGCTACACCTTC.

This clone was seen only once. J is TRBJ2-2 and V is TRBV7-9; a weak D match, TRBD1 (5 bases). The CDR3 is 13 residues long. V was pared by 1 base and J by 7 bases, with 7 bases between. In germline, CDR1 is SEHNR, CDR2 FQNEAQ (reference sequence). This chain's CDR3 is CASSLEGVGELFF. CDR3 DNA sequence: TGTGCCAGCAGCTTAGAAGGGGTCGGGGAGCTGTTTTTT.

There are a few counts of this clone. The chain has TRBV2 and TRBJ2-7; D remains ambiguous. Germline V CDR1 and CDR2: SNHLY, FYNNEI. V dropped 1 base and J dropped 7 bases, with 8 bases sitting between them. This CDR3 has 12 residues. CDR3 amino acids: CASSEESVEQYF. The CDR3 bases are TGTGCCAGCAGTGAAGAGTCGGTGGAGCAGTACTTC.

V is TRBV9 and J is TRBJ2-7; 8 positions agree with TRBD1. The length of the CDR3 is 15 residues. J was trimmed by 3 bases and V by 4 bases; bases with no gene match: 9. CDR1 and CDR2 from the germline V gene are SGDLS and YYNGEE. The CDR3 reads CASSPPTGEFYEQYF. The CDR3 coding sequence is TGTGCCAGCAGCCCCCCGACAGGGGAATTCTACGAGCAGTACTTC. The entire variable domain, with the rest obtained from reference TRBV9 and TRBJ2-7, is as follows: DSGVTQTPKHLITATGQRVTLRCSPRSGDLSVYWYQQSLDQGLQFLIQYYNGEERAKGNILERFSAQQFPDLHSELNLSSLELGDSALYFCASSPPTGEFYEQYFGPGTRLTVT.

The V call is TRBV27, the J call TRBJ2-3, with D possibly TRBD1 on 6 matching bases. Germline CDR1 and CDR2: MNHEY and SMNVEV (reference sequence). CDR3 length: 13 residues. Deletions cut 8 bases from V and 5 bases from J, with 14 bases between. The CDR3 sequence is CASRVGGRDTQYF. The CDR3 DNA sequence: TGTGCCAGCCGGGTTGGGGGCAGAGATACGCAGTATTTT.

J is TRBJ1-4 and V is TRBV6-1; no reliable D call. V gave up 7 bases and J gave up 0 bases, with 12 bases separating them. The CDR3 runs 15 residues. Per the germline V gene, CDR1 is MNHNS and CDR2 is SASEGT. The chain's CDR3 is CASKKRETTNEKLFF. The DNA of the CDR3 is TGTGCCAGCAAGAAGCGGGAGACAACTAATGAAAAACTGTTTTTT.

The gene calls are TRBV7-8 and TRBJ2-7, with 7 nucleotides matching TRBD2. The V segment lost 4 bases and the J segment 5 bases; nucleotides outside the gene matches: 23. Germline CDR1 is SGHVS and CDR2 is FQNEAQ. The CDR3 totals 19 residues. The DNA for the CDR3 is TGTGCCAGCAGCTCAAGATTCCTGACTCGCGGGGGTGGCGGGAACGAGCAGTACTTC. It encodes CASSSRFLTRGGGGNEQYF.